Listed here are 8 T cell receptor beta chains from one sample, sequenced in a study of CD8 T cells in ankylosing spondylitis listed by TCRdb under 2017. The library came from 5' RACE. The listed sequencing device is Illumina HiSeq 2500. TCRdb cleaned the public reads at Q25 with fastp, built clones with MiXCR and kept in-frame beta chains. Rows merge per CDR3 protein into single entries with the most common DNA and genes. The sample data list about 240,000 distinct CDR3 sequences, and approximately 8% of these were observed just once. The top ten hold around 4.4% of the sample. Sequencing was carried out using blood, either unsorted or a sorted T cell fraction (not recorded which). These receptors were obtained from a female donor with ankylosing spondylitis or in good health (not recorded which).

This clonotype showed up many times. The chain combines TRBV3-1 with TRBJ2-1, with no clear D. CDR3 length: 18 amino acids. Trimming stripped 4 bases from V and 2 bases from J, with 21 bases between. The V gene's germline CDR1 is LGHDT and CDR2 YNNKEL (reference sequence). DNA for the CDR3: TGTGCCAGCAGCCTCGGTCGGGCGAGCTCATTAGCCTACAATGAGCAGTTCTTC. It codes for CASSLGRASSLAYNEQFF.

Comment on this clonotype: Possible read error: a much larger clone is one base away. The CDR3 loop reads CASSEAERGYEQYF. CDR3 DNA: TGTGCCAGCAGTGAAGCCGAGCGGGGCTACGAGCAGTACTTC. The rearrangement joins TRBV25-1 to TRBJ2-7; 7 bases align to TRBD2. CDR3 size: 14 residues. Germline CDR1 is MGHDK and CDR2 is SYGVNS. J lost 3 bases, V lost 2 bases, and 4 bases had no gene match.

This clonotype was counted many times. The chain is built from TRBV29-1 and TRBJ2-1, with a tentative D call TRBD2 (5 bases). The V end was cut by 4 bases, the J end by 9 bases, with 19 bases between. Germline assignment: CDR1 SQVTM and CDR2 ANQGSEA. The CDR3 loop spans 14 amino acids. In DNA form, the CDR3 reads TGCAGCGTTGCAAGCCTCCGGGATGGCGCTGAGCAGTTCTTC. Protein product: CSVASLRDGAEQFF.

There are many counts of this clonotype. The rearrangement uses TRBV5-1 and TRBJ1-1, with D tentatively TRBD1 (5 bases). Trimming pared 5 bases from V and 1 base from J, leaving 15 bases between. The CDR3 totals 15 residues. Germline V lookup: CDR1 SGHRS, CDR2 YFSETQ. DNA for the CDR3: TGCGCCAGCAGTCCCAGACAGAGATCGAACACTGAAGCTTTCTTT. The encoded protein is CASSPRQRSNTEAFF.

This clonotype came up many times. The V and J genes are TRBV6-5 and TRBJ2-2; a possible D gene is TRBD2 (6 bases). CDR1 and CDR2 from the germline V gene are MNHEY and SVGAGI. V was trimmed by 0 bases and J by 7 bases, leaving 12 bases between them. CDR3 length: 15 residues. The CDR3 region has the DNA TGTGCCAGCAGTTACTCCAGGGACGGGGGCGGGGAGCTGTTTTTT. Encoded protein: CASSYSRDGGGELFF.

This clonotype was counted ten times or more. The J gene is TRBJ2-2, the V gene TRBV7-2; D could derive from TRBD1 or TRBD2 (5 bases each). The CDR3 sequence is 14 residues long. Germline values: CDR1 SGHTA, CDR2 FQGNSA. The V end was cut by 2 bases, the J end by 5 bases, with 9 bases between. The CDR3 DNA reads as TGTGCCAGCAGCTTAAGTGGGGGAACCGGGGAGCTGTTTTTT. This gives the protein CASSLSGGTGELFF.

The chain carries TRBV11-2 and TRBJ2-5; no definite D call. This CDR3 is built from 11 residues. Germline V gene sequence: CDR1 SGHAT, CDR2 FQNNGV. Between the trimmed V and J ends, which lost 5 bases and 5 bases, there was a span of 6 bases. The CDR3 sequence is CASSRVETQYF. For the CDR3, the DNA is TGTGCCAGCAGCCGCGTGGAGACCCAGTACTTC.

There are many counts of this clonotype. The CDR3 coding sequence is TGCGCCAGCAGCCAAGAATTTGCGGCCAATGAGCAGTTCTTC. Residues: CASSQEFAANEQFF. V gene TRBV4-3 combines with J gene TRBJ2-1; no clear D. Germline V CDR1 and CDR2: LGHNA, YSLEER. The CDR3 runs 14 residues. The V end lost 0 bases, the J end lost 6 bases, and 9 bases lay between the germline ends.